The text below deals with one T cell receptor (beta chain). The antigen remains unidentified. Primed by a sample-barcoded 5' primer and a J-beta primer mix, a second PCR proceeded for 7 to 11 cycles. A single record per CDR3 protein comes from TCRdb applying MiXCR to the 5' RACE reads. The sample consists of about 1 million distinct CDR3 sequences, more than 35% of them appearing once. The sample belongs to a study of blood T cells in healthy people across ages. This CDR3 is built from 14 residues. V was shortened by 0 bases and J by 4 bases, with 9 bases between the two germline ends. Germline V gene lookup returns CDR1 SGHRS and CDR2 YFSETQ. Study results and caveats: Diversity of TCR beta correlated strongly with naive T cell percentage. With unsorted PBMCs, a conclusive comparison of naive versus antigen-experienced cells was not possible.

The sample taken for sequencing was blood. The chain uses TRBV5-1 and TRBJ2-3; D is undetermined. The TCR originated in a woman aged 55-69 years in good health. Here the CDR3 DNA reads TGCGCCAGCAGCTTGGACGCGGCATCAGATACGCAGTATTTT. Its protein product is CASSLDAASDTQYF.